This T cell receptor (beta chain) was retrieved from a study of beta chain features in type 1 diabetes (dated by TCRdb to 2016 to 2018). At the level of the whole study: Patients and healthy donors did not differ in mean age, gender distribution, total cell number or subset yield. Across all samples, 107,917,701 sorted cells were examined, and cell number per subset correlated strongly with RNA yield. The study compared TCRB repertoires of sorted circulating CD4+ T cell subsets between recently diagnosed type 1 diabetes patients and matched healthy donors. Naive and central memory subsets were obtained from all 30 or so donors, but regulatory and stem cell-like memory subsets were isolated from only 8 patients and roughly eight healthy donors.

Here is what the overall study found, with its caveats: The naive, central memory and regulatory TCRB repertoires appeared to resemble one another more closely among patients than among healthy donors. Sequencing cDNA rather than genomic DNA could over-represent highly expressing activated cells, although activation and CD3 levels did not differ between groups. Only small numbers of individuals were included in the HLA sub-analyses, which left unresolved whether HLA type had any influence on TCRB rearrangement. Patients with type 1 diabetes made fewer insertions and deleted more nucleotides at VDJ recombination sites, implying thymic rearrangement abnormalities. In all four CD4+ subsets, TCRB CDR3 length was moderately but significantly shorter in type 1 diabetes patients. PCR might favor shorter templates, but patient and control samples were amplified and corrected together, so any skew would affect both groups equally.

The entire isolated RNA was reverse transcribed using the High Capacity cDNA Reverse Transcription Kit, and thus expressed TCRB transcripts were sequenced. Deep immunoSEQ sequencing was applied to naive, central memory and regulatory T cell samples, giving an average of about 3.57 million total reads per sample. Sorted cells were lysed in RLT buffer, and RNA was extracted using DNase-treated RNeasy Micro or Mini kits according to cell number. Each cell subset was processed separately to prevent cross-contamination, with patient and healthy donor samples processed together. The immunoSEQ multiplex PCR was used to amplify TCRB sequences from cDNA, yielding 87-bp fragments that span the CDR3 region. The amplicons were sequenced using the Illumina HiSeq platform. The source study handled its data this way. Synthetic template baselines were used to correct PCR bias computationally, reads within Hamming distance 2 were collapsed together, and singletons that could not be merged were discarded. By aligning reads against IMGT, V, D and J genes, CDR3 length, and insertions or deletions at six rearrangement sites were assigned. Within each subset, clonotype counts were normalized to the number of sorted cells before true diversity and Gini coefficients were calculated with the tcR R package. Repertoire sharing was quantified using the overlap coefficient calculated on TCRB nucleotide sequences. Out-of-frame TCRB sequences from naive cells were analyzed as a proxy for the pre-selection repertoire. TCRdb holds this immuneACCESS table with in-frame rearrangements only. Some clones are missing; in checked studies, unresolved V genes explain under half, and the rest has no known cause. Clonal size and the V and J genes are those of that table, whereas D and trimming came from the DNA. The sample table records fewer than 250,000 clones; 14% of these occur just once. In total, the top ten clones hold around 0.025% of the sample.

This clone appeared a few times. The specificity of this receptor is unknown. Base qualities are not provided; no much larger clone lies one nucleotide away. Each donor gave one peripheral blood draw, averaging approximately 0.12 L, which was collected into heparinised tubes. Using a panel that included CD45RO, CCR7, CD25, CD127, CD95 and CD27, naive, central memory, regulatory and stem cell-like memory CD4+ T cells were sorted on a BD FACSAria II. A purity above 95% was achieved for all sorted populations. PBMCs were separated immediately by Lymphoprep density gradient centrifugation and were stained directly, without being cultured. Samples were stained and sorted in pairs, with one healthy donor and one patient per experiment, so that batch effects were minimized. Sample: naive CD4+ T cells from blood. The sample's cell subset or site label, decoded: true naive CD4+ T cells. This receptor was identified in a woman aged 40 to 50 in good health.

The bases read TGTGCCAGCGGAAGACAGGGAAATGAGCAGTTCTTC. This is translated as CASGRQGNEQFF. The V and J genes are TRBV27 and TRBJ2-1; TRBD1 lines up with 7 middle nucleotides. For this chain, trimming is 8 bases at the V end and 7 bases at the J end, and the number of junction bases without a gene match is 5. The CDR3 covers 12 residues, taking in both the cysteine and the phenylalanine. Just CDR3 DNA is preserved here, 36 bases in frame from base 1. The germline V gene (reference sequence) provides CDR1 MNHEY and CDR2 SMNVEV.